The clone carrying this TCR beta chain was seen a few times. The antigen remains unidentified. This entry is derived from a study of early T cells in non-severe SARS-CoV-2 infection. Study summary: Chains stayed unpaired after sequencing of bulk RNA from unsorted whole blood. Study outcomes and limitations: In VDJdb matching, anti-spike CD8 responses were favored while private and CD4 specificities went missing.

Losses at the gene ends were 9 bases for V and 1 base for J; bases not matched to a gene: 8. The CDR3 loop spans 14 amino acids. Each cDNA molecule carried a unique molecular identifier. Each CDR3 protein is one row after TCRdb ran MiXCR on the 5' RACE reads. The sample contains over 50,000 distinct CDR3 sequences, 8% to 8.5% of which appear only once. Sequencing was performed on whole blood. The receptor was isolated from an adult who was a healthcare worker with PCR-confirmed SARS-CoV-2 infection or an uninfected control (not recorded which). V gene TRBV12-3 or TRBV12-4 combines with J gene TRBJ1-1; the match to TRBD1 covers 7 bases. The CDR3, as DNA: TGTGCCAGTCTACCGGGACAGCCGAACACTGAAGCTTTCTTT. This gives the protein CASLPGQPNTEAFF.